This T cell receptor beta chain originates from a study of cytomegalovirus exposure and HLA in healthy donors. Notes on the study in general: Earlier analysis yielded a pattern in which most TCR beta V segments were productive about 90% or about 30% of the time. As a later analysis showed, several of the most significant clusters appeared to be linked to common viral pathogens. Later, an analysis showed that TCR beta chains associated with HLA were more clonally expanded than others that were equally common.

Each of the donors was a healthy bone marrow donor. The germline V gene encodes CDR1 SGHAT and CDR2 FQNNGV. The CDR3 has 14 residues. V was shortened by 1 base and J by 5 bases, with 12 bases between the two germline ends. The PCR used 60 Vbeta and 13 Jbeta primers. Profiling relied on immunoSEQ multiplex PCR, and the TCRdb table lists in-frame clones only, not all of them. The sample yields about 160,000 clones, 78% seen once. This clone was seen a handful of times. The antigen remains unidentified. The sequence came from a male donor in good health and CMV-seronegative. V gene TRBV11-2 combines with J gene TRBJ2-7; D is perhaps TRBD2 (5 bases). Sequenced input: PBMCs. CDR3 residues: CASSLATTIHEQYF. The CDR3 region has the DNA TGTGCCAGCAGCTTAGCGACTACTATCCACGAGCAGTACTTC.